This section outlines one T cell receptor (beta chain) sequence together with its context. Its antigen is unidentified. The data were obtained in a study of cytomegalovirus exposure and HLA in healthy donors. Findings and caveats of the study: The authors enumerated roughly 160 TCR beta chains as linked to cytomegalovirus. Cytomegalovirus status, reportedly, was diagnosed with high specificity and sensitivity by the classifier. In a later analysis, donors in an Asian-associated ancestry cluster reportedly had fewer N-insertions in productive TCRs than the cohort mean. Later analysis suggested links between common viral pathogens and several top significant clusters.

The CDR3 has 15 residues. V lost 5 bases, J lost 6 bases, and 6 bases stayed unmatched. Germline CDR1 is SEHNR and CDR2 is FQNEAQ (reference sequence). Vbeta (60) and Jbeta (13) primers were used in the PCR. Profiling relied on immunoSEQ multiplex PCR, and the TCRdb table lists in-frame clones only, not all of them. The sample lists 150,000 to 200,000 clones, around 84% occurring once. The sequence came from a young man in good health and CMV-seropositive. Sequences were obtained from PBMCs. The rearrangement uses TRBV7-9 and TRBJ2-1; 11 bases fit TRBD2. Here the CDR3 reads CASSLLAGGSNEQFF. In nucleotides, the CDR3 is TGTGCCAGCAGCCTCCTAGCGGGAGGCTCCAATGAGCAGTTCTTC.